This passage covers 21 T cell receptor beta chains from one sample sequenced in a study of blood T cell repertoires in COVID-19. Clones were sequenced by immunoSEQ multiplex PCR, and TCRdb holds only the in-frame ones, with some missing. The sample records around 320,000 clones, approximately 85% being singletons. Sequenced input: peripheral blood. The origin of the receptors is a human donor in a cohort sampled during active COVID-19.

This chain joins TRBV19 and TRBJ1-5; D is possibly TRBD1 (6 bases). Between the trimmed V and J ends, which lost 5 bases and 7 bases, there was a span of 18 bases. Per the germline V gene, CDR1 is LNHDA and CDR2 is SQIVND (reference sequence). The CDR3 sequence is 15 residues long. The CDR3 DNA reads as TGTGCCAGTAGTTCCCCCGACAGGATTAACCAGCCCCAGCATTTT. It codes for CASSSPDRINQPQHF.

The V gene is TRBV5-1, the J gene TRBJ1-1; TRBD1 might be the D (5 bases). Germline V gene lookup returns CDR1 SGHRS and CDR2 YFSETQ. The CDR3 runs to 12 residues. Trimming removed 5 bases from V and 5 bases from J, with 10 bases in between. The CDR3 protein is CASRQGTTEAFF. For the CDR3, the DNA is TGCGCCAGCAGGCAGGGAACAACTGAAGCTTTCTTT. The full variable domain, rest sourced from reference TRBV5-1 and TRBJ1-1, is KAGVTQTPRYLIKTRGQQVTLSCSPISGHRSVSWYQQTPGQGLQFLFEYFSETQRNKGNFPGRFSGRQFSNSRSEMNVSTLELGDSALYLCASRQGTTEAFFGQGTRLTVV.

V is TRBV20-1 and J is TRBJ1-1, with D perhaps matching TRBD1 (5 bases). This CDR3 contains 13 residues. Germline V CDR1 and CDR2: DFQATT, SNEGSKA (reference sequence). Trimming removed 3 bases at V and 1 base at J, with 9 bases between. In DNA form, the CDR3 reads TGCAGTGCTAGTCGAACAGGGAACACTGAAGCTTTCTTT. Translating gives CSASRTGNTEAFF.

The chain links TRBV7-6 to TRBJ2-7; 10 bases are shared with TRBD1. Germline CDR1 is SGHVS and CDR2 is FNYEAQ. Losses at the gene ends were 5 bases for V and 1 base for J; bases not matched to a gene: 2. The CDR3 consists of 14 residues. The CDR3 reads CASSVGQGSYEQYF. CDR3 DNA sequence: TGTGCCAGCAGCGTGGGACAGGGGTCCTACGAGCAGTACTTC.

The V and J genes are TRBV4-2 and TRBJ2-3, with 8 bases identical to TRBD2. The CDR3 is made up of 17 amino acids. Germline trimming cut 4 bases from V and 1 base from J; bases unmatched to any gene: 10. Per germline, CDR1 LGHNA and CDR2 YNFKEQ. The CDR3 DNA follows: TGTGCCAGCAGCCCAACCGACGGAGCGGGGGGCACAGATACGCAGTATTTT. Translated: CASSPTDGAGGTDTQYF.

This chain joins TRBV27 and TRBJ1-1; possible D gene TRBD1, 6 bases. This CDR3 is built from 13 residues. Germline-derived CDR1 and CDR2 are MNHEY and SMNVEV (reference sequence). Trimming left V 1 base short and J 11 bases short, with 14 bases between. Here the CDR3 DNA reads TGTGCCAGCAGTTTATTTCAGGGGTTGGTCGCTTTCTTT. Its protein is CASSLFQGLVAFF.

This CDR3 reads CASSSRLPGASPLHF. CDR3 nucleotides: TGTGCCAGCAGCTCACGACTGCCTGGAGCTTCACCCCTCCACTTT. J is TRBJ1-6 and V is TRBV7-8, with D unclear. The germline V and J ends were trimmed by 4 bases and 9 bases, with 16 bases remaining between them. Germline CDR1 reads SGHVS; CDR2 reads FQNEAQ. The CDR3 sequence is 15 residues long.

V usage is TRBV11-2 and J usage is TRBJ1-1; no reliable D call. Germline V gives CDR1 SGHAT, CDR2 FQNNGV. The CDR3 contains 13 residues. V was cut by 0 bases and J by 8 bases, with 10 bases left in between. The CDR3 sequence is CASSLDWAREAFF. CDR3 coding DNA: TGTGCCAGCAGCTTAGATTGGGCCAGGGAAGCTTTCTTT.

This clone was counted only a few times. This sample also contains other DNA sequences that code for the same CDR3. The chain combines TRBV18 with TRBJ2-7; D gene unclear. The germline CDR1 and CDR2 sequences are KGHSH and LQKENI. This CDR3 contains 12 residues. V was shortened by 3 bases and J by 2 bases, with 5 bases between the two germline ends. The CDR3 loop reads CASSPQTYEQYF. In nucleotides, the CDR3 is TGTGCCAGCTCACCGCAGACCTACGAGCAGTACTTC.

V and J are TRBV19 and TRBJ1-2; maybe TRBD1 (6 bases). Germline V CDR1 and CDR2: LNHDA, SQIVND (reference sequence). The CDR3 contains 13 residues. V lost 6 bases and J lost 8, with 16 bases in between. Written as DNA, the CDR3 is TGTGCCAGTAGGAGGGGGATCGGGTTGGGCTACACCTTC. It yields the protein CASRRGIGLGYTF.

The chain carries TRBV24-1 and TRBJ2-7, with 8 bases matching TRBD1. CDR1 is KGHDR and CDR2 is SFDVKD in the germline V gene. V was clipped by 4 bases and J by 4 bases; unmatched bases: 8. The CDR3 spans 15 residues. The CDR3 spells CATSESGTGLYEQYF. The CDR3 DNA sequence: TGTGCCACCAGTGAATCCGGGACAGGACTTTACGAGCAGTACTTC.

The table lists this clone with a few counts. This sequence joins TRBV7-9 and TRBJ2-5; D remains ambiguous. Trimming took off 5 bases at V and 2 bases at J, with 12 bases between the two ends. This CDR3 has 14 residues. Germline V gene data show CDR1 as SEHNR and CDR2 as FQNEAQ (reference sequence). CDR3 sequence reads: CASSLFRYQETQYF. DNA of the CDR3: TGTGCCAGCAGCCTATTCCGTTATCAAGAGACCCAGTACTTC.

The chain couples TRBV2 to TRBJ2-7; D unclear. Germline V CDR1 and CDR2: SNHLY, FYNNEI. The CDR3 covers 14 residues. Trimming shortened V by 10 bases and J by 0 bases, and 16 bases separated the two germline ends. The CDR3 bases are TGTGCCACCAAGCAGGCTTCGAGCTCCTACGAGCAGTACTTC. It translates to CATKQASSSYEQYF.

This clone was seen once. CDR3 loop: CASSRPYKLAGGQGGELFF. Here the CDR3 DNA reads TGTGCCAGCAGTCGCCCCTATAAACTAGCGGGGGGGCAAGGCGGGGAGCTGTTTTTT. The chain links TRBV6-4 to TRBJ2-2, with 13 bases aligning to TRBD2. Germline lookup yields CDR1 MRHNA and CDR2 SNTAGT. This CDR3 has 19 residues. After removal of 5 bases from V and 7 bases from J, the junction contained 16 bases not matched to a gene.

The chain uses TRBV15 and TRBJ2-1; tentatively, D is TRBD2 (5 bases). The CDR3 spans 16 residues. Germline V gene lookup returns CDR1 LNHNV and CDR2 YYDKDF (reference sequence). The ends were cut back, 0 bases at V and 2 bases at J, with 11 bases in the middle. CDR3 sequence (DNA): TGTGCCACCAGCAGAGAGGGCCTAGCAACCTACAATGAGCAGTTCTTC. Translation gives CATSREGLATYNEQFF.

Only a few counts were recorded for this clone. The chain employs TRBV6-1 and TRBJ2-2, with D possibly matching TRBD2 (5 bases). Germline CDR1 MNHNS, CDR2 SASEGT. The V end was cut by 4 bases, the J end by 1 base, with 13 bases between. The CDR3 spans 16 residues. Written as DNA, the CDR3 is TGTGCCAGCAGTGGATGGGGAGATAAGAACACCGGGGAGCTGTTTTTT. This translates into CASSGWGDKNTGELFF.

The sample holds a few counts of this clone. The V call is TRBV3-1 (or the pseudogene TRBV3-2), the J call TRBJ1-1; perhaps TRBD1 as D (6 bases). Germline CDR1 LGHDT, CDR2 YNNKEL (reference sequence). This CDR3 contains 16 residues. V shed 1 base and J shed 5 bases, with 17 bases lying between them. CDR3 residues: CASSQGTGRGGTEAFF. CDR3 in DNA: TGTGCCAGCAGCCAAGGCACGGGTAGGGGGGGGACTGAAGCTTTCTTT.

The chain carries TRBV5-1 and TRBJ1-4; no firm D call. V was trimmed by 0 bases and J by 4 bases, leaving 4 bases between them. CDR1 SGHRS and CDR2 YFSETQ come from the germline V gene. CDR3 size: 13 residues. For the CDR3, the DNA is TGCGCCAGCAGCTTGGGAGGTAATGAAAAACTGTTTTTT. Protein: CASSLGGNEKLFF.

This CDR3 reads CASSQSTGGKNTEAFF. The CDR3 DNA is TGTGCCAGCTCACAATCAACGGGGGGGAAAAACACTGAAGCTTTCTTT. This chain joins TRBV18 and TRBJ1-1; D is possibly TRBD1 (5 bases). CDR3 size: 16 residues. V was pared by 4 bases and J by 2 bases, with 17 bases between. The germline V gene encodes CDR1 KGHSH and CDR2 LQKENI.

This chain joins TRBV9 and TRBJ1-1; D remains unclear. CDR1 is SGDLS and CDR2 is YYNGEE in the germline V gene. This CDR3 comprises 16 residues. The V and J ends lost 1 base and 6 bases respectively, with 19 bases between them. The CDR3 sequence: CASSVSPSTETPEAFF. CDR3 nucleotide sequence: TGTGCCAGCAGCGTAAGCCCAAGCACAGAGACCCCTGAAGCTTTCTTT.

The chain links TRBV29-1 to TRBJ2-4, with D perhaps TRBD2 (5 bases). CDR1 is SQVTM and CDR2 is ANQGSEA in the germline V gene. Trimming removed 4 bases from V and 5 bases from J, with 12 bases in between. This CDR3 has 13 residues. CDR3 DNA sequence: TGCAGCGTTGGGGGAGCGAGGGAAAACATTCAGTACTTC. It encodes CSVGGARENIQYF.